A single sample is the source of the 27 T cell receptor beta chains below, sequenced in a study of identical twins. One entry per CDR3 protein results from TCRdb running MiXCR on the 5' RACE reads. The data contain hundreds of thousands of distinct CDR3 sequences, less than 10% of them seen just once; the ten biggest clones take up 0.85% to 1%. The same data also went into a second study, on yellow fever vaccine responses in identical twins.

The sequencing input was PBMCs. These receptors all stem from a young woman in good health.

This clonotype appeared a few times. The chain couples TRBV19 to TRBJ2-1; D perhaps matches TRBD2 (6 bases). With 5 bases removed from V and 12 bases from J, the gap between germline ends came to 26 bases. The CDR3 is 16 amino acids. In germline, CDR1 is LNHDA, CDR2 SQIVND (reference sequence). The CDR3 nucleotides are TGTGCCAGTAGTCCTCGACTAGAATCGAGTAGAATGACGCAGTTCTTC. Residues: CASSPRLESSRMTQFF.

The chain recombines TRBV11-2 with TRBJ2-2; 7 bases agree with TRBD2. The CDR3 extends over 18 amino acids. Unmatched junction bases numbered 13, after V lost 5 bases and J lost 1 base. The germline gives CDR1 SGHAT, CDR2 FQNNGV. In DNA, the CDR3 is TGTGCCAGCAGCCATAGAGGTCCGGGACTACAGAACACCGGGGAGCTGTTTTTT. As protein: CASSHRGPGLQNTGELFF.

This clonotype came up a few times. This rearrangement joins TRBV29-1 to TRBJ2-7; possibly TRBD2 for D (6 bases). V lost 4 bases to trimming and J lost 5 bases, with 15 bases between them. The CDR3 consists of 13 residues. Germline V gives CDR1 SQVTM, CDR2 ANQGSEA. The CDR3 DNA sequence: TGCAGCGTTGTTGCTGGAGGGCCCCACGAGCAGTACTTC. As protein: CSVVAGGPHEQYF.

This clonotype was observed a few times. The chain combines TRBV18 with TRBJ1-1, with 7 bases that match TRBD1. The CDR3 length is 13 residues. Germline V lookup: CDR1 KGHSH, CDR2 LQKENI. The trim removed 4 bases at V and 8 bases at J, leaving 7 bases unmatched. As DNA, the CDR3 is TGTGCCAGCTCACGGCCGGGACAGACCGAAGCTTTCTTT. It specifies CASSRPGQTEAFF.

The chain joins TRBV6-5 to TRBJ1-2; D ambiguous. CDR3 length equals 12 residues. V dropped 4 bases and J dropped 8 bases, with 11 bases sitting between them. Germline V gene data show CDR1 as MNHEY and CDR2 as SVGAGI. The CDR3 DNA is TGTGCCAGCAGTTTTGACACTGCCGGCTACACCTTC. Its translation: CASSFDTAGYTF.

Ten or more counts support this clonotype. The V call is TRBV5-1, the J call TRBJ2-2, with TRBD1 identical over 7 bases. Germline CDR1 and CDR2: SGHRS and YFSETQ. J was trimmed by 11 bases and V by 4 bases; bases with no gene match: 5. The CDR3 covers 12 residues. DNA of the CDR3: TGCGCCAGCAGCCGGGACAGCGGCGAGCTGTTTTTT. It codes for CASSRDSGELFF.

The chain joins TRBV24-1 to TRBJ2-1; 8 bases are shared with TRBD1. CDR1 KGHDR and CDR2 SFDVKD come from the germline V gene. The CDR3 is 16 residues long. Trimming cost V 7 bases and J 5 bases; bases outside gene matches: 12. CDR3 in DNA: TGTGCCACCAGCCAGCCCCAGGGGGCATACGACAATGAGCAGTTCTTC. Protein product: CATSQPQGAYDNEQFF.

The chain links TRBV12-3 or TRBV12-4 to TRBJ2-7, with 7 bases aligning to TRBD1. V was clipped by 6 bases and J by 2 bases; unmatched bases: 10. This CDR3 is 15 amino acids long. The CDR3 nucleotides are TGTGCCAGCAGGCTGACAGGGCCCTCAACCTACGAGCAGTACTTC. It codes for CASRLTGPSTYEQYF.

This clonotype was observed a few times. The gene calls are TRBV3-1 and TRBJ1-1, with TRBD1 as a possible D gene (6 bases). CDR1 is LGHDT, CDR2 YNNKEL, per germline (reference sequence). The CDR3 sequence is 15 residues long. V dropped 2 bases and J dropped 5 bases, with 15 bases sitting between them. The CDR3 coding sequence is TGTGCCAGCAGCCAACCTCCGACAGGTCAGACTGAAGCTTTCTTT. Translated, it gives CASSQPPTGQTEAFF.

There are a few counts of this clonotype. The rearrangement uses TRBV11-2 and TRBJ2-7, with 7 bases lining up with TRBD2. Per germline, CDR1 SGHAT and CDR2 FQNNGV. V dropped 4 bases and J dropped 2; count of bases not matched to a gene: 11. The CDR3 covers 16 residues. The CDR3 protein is CASSSRWVGTTYEQYF. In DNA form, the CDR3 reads TGTGCCAGCAGCTCCAGATGGGTGGGGACTACCTACGAGCAGTACTTC.

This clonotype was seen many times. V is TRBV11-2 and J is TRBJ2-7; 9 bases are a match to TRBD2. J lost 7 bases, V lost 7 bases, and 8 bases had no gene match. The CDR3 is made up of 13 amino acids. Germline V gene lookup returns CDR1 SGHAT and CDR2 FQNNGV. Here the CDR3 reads CASTEVAGGEQYF. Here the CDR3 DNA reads TGTGCCAGCACCGAGGTGGCGGGAGGGGAGCAGTACTTC.

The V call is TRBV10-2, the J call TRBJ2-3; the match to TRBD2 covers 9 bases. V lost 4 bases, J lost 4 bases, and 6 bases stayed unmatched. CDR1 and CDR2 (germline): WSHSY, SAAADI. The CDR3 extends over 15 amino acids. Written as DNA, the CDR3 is TGCGCCAGCAGTGGGGGACTAGCTCCTTCAGATACGCAGTATTTT. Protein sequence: CASSGGLAPSDTQYF.

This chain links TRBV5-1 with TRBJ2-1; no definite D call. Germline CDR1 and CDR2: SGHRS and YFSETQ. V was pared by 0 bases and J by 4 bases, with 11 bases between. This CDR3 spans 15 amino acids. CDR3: CASSLGLVGYNEQFF. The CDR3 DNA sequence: TGCGCCAGCAGCTTGGGGCTAGTCGGGTACAATGAGCAGTTCTTC. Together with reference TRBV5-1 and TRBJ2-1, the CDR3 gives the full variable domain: KAGVTQTPRYLIKTRGQQVTLSCSPISGHRSVSWYQQTPGQGLQFLFEYFSETQRNKGNFPGRFSGRQFSNSRSEMNVSTLELGDSALYLCASSLGLVGYNEQFFGPGTRLTVL.

CDR3: CASSPRRGVPTDTQYF. DNA for the CDR3: TGTGCCAGTAGTCCTCGTCGGGGAGTTCCCACAGATACGCAGTATTTT. The chain combines TRBV19 with TRBJ2-3, with D maybe TRBD2 (5 bases). Trimming left V 5 bases short and J 2 bases short, with 17 bases between. The V gene's germline CDR1 is LNHDA and CDR2 SQIVND (reference sequence). The CDR3 spans 16 residues.

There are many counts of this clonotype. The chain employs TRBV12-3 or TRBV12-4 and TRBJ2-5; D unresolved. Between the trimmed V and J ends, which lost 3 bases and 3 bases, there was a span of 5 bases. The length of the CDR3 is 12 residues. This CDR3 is CASSFNEETQYF. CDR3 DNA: TGTGCCAGCAGTTTTAATGAAGAGACCCAGTACTTC.

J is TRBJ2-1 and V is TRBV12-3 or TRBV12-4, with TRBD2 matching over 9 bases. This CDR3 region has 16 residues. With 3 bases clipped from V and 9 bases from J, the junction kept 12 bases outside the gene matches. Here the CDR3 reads CASSFGLAGYIGEQFF. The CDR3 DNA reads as TGTGCCAGCAGTTTCGGTCTAGCGGGATATATAGGTGAGCAGTTCTTC.

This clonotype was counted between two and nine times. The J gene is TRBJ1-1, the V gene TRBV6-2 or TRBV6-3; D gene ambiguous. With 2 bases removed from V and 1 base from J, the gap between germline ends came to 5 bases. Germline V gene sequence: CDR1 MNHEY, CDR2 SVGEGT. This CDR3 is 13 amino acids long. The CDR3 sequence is CASSYVANTEAFF. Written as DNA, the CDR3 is TGTGCCAGCAGTTACGTGGCGAACACTGAAGCTTTCTTT.

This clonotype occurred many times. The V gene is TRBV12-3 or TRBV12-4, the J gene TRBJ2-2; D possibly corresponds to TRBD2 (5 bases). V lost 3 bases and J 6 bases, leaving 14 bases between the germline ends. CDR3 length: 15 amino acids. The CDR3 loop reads CASSFGRASSGELFF. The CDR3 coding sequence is TGTGCCAGCAGTTTCGGGCGGGCGAGCTCCGGGGAGCTGTTTTTT.

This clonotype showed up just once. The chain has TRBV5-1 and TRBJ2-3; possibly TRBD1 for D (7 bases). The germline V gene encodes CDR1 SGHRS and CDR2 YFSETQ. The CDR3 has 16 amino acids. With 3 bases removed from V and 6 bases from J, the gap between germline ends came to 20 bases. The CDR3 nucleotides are TGCGCCAGCAGCTCGGCCAGGAGGGGGCAAATGGATACGCAGTATTTT. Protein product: CASSSARRGQMDTQYF.

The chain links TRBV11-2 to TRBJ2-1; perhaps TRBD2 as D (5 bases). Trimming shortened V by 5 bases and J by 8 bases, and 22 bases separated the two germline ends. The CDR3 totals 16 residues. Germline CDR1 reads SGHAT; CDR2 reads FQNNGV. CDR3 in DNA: TGTGCCAGCAGCGCCAGACTAAGCGCTGAGGTCGATGAGCAGTTCTTC. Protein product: CASSARLSAEVDEQFF.

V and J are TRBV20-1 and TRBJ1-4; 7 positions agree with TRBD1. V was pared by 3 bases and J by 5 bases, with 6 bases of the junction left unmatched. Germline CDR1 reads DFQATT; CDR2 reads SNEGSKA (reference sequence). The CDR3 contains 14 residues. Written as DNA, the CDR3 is TGCAGTGCTAGGAGGGGGCTTGGAAATGAAAAACTGTTTTTT. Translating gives CSARRGLGNEKLFF.

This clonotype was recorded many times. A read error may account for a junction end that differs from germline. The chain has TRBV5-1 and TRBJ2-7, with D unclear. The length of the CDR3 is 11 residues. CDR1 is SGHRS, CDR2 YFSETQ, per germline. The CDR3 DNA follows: TGTGCCAGCAGGAGCTCCTACGAGCAGTACTTC. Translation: CASRSSYEQYF.

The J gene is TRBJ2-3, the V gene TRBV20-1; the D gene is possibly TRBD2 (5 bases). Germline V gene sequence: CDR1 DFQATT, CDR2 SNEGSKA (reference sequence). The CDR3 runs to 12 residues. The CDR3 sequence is CSQRGSTDTQYF. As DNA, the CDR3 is TGCAGCCAAAGAGGGAGCACAGATACGCAGTATTTT.

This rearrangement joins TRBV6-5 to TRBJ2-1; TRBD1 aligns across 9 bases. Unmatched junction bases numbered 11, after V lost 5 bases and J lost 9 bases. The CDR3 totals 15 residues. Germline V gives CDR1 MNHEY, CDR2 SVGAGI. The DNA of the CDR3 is TGTGCCAGCAGTACTGGGACAGGGAAGACGGGTGAGCAGTTCTTC. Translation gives CASSTGTGKTGEQFF.

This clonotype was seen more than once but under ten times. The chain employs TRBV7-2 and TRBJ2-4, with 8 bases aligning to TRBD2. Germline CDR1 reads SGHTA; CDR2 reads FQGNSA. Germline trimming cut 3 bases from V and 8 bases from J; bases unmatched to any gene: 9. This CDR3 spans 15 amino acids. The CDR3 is CASSLGLGGGYIQYF. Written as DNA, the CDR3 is TGTGCCAGCAGCTTGGGACTAGGAGGGGGTTACATTCAGTACTTC.

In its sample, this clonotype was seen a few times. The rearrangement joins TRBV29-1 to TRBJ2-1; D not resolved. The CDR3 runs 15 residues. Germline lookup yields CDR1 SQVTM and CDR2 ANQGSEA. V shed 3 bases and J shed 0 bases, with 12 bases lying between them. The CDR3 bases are TGCAGCGTTGACGCGGTCAAAAGCTCCTACAATGAGCAGTTCTTC. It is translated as CSVDAVKSSYNEQFF.

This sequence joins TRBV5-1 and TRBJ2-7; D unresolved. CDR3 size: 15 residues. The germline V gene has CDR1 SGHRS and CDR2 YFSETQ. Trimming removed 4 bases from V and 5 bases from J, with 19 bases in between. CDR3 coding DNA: TGCGCCAGCAGCCACGAAGTCCTTCCCCACAACGAGCAGTACTTC. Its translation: CASSHEVLPHNEQYF.